These 6 T cell receptor beta chains were all obtained from the same sample, sequenced in a study of molecular identifiers for immune sequencing clone quantification. TCRdb redid the calling of the PCR reads with MiXCR, one entry per CDR3 protein. The sample yields 8,800 or so distinct CDR3 sequences, 15% to 20% seen once. Sequencing input: naive CD8+ T cells from blood, with Jurkat cell RNA spiked in. Subset defined: FACS-sorted CD8+CD4-CCR7+CD45RA+ naive T cells. Every receptor here comes from a human donor in good health. Some libraries in this study had Jurkat cell RNA spiked in.

In the case of this clonotype: A junction boundary mismatches the germline segment, possibly from a read error. The rearrangement uses TRBV25-1 and TRBJ1-2; 9 nucleotides align to TRBD1. This CDR3 region has 13 residues. Germline V lookup: CDR1 MGHDK, CDR2 SYGVNS. CDR3 in DNA: TGTGCCAACCGGGACAGGGCTAATTATGGCTACACCTTC. Its translation is CANRDRANYGYTF.

This clonotype came up many times. The rearrangement links TRBV19 to TRBJ2-7; D unclear. CDR3 length: 11 residues. V dropped 9 bases and J dropped 0 bases, with 6 bases sitting between them. Germline CDR1 and CDR2: LNHDA and SQIVND (reference sequence). The CDR3 protein is CASRSSYEQYF. CDR3 DNA: TGTGCCAGCAGGAGCTCCTACGAGCAGTACTTC.

This clonotype is medium-sized (0.01 to 0.1%) within its sample. The chain employs TRBV4-3 and TRBJ1-1; D not resolved. This CDR3 region has 15 residues. V dropped 4 bases and J dropped 0 bases, with 12 bases sitting between them. CDR1 and CDR2 from the germline V gene are LGHNA and YSLEER. CDR3 nucleotides: TGCGCCAGCAGCCCAGGTACGGGAGTGAACACTGAAGCTTTCTTT. It encodes CASSPGTGVNTEAFF.

The genes are TRBV4-2 and TRBJ2-7, with 12 bases identical to TRBD2. Germline CDR1 and CDR2: LGHNA and YNFKEQ. Germline trimming cut 4 bases from V and 5 bases from J; bases unmatched to any gene: 6. This CDR3 spans 15 amino acids. The CDR3 loop reads CASSPLAGGPDEQYF. DNA of the CDR3: TGTGCCAGCAGCCCCCTAGCGGGAGGGCCGGACGAGCAGTACTTC.

This clonotype is medium-sized within its sample. The rearrangement joins TRBV5-6 to TRBJ2-3; D is uncertain. Germline V CDR1 and CDR2: SGHDT, YYEEEE. CDR3 length equals 14 residues. Trimming cost V 4 bases and J 3 bases, with 12 bases left between them. As DNA, the CDR3 is TGTGCCAGCAGCCATCCGTCTGAGACAGATACGCAGTATTTT. Its protein is CASSHPSETDTQYF.

Sample share makes this clonotype medium-sized (0.01 to 0.1%). The chain has TRBV7-9 and TRBJ2-3; D could derive from TRBD1 or TRBD2 (5 bases each). This CDR3 is built from 15 residues. V was pared by 5 bases and J by 0 bases, with 12 bases between. Germline CDR1 is SEHNR and CDR2 is FQNEAQ (reference sequence). The CDR3 loop reads CASSISGTSTDTQYF. In DNA form, the CDR3 reads TGTGCCAGCAGCATCTCCGGGACCAGCACAGATACGCAGTATTTT.